Listed here are 2 T cell receptor beta chains from one sample, sequenced in a study of shared clonotypes between healthy human individuals. Sequencing was performed with immunoSEQ multiplex PCR; in TCRdb, only in-frame clones are kept and a portion is missing. The data contain some 500,000 clones, 79% of them singletons. Sequenced sample: PBMCs. These receptors were obtained from a woman aged 40 to 50 in good health. Some clones in this sample may be carry-over from other donors' samples.

The chain is built from TRBV28 and TRBJ2-5, with 9 bases aligning to TRBD2. The better agreement between TRBJ2-7 and the DNA end casts doubt on the J call. The CDR3 has 14 residues. Germline V gives CDR1 MDHEN, CDR2 SYDVKM. The CDR3 DNA reads as TGTGCCAGCAGACGTATAGCGGGAGCCTACGAGCAGTACTTC. Amino acids: CASRRIAGAYEQYF.

V usage is TRBV7-2 and J usage is TRBJ2-5; the D is unclear. CDR3 length equals 14 residues. Trimming shortened V by 2 bases and J by 3 bases, and 10 bases separated the two germline ends. Germline V gene sequence: CDR1 SGHTA, CDR2 FQGNSA. As DNA, the CDR3 is TGTGCCAGCAGCTTACAGAGTGGGGAAGAGACCCAGTACTTC. Encoded protein: CASSLQSGEETQYF.